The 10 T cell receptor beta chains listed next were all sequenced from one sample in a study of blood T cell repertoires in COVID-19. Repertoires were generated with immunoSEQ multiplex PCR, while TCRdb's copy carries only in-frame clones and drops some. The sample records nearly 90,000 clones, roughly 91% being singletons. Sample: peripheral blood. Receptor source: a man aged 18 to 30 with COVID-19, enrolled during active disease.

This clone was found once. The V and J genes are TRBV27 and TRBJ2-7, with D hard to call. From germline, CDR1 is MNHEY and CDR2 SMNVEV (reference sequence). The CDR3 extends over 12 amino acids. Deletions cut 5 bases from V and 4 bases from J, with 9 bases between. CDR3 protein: CASSRYGYEQYF. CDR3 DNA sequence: TGTGCCAGCAGTCGATACGGTTACGAGCAGTACTTC.

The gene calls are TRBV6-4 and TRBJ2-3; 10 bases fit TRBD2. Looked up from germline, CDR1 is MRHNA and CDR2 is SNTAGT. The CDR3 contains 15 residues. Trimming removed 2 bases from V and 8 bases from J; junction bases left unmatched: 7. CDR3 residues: CASSDRTSGGGTQYF. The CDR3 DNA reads TGTGCCAGCAGTGACCGGACTAGCGGAGGGGGTACGCAGTATTTT.

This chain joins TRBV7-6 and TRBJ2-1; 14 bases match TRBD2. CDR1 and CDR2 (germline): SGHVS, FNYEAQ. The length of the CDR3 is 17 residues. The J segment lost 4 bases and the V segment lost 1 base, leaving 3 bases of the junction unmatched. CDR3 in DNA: TGTGCCAGCAGCTTAGTTTGGACTAGCGGGGGGTACAATGAGCAGTTCTTC. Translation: CASSLVWTSGGYNEQFF.

The CDR3 coding sequence is TGTGCCACCCGGGAGGCGGGAGGGGAGGAGACCCAGTACTTC. It specifies CATREAGGEETQYF. The rearrangement links TRBV10-3 to TRBJ2-5; 9 nucleotides align to TRBD2. The CDR3 runs 14 residues. Germline assignment: CDR1 ENHRY and CDR2 SYGVKD. Unmatched junction bases numbered 11, after V lost 10 bases and J lost 5 bases.

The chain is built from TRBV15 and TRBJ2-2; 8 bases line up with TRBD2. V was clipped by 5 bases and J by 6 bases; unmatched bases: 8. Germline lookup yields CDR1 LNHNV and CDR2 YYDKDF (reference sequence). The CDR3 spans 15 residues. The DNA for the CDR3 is TGTGCCACCAGCGGACCGGGACTAGTTTCCGGGGAGCTGTTTTTT. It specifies CATSGPGLVSGELFF.

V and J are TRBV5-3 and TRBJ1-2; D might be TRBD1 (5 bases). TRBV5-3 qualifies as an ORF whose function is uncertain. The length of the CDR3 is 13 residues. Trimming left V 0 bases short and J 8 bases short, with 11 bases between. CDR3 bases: TGTGCCAGAAGCTTGGACCAGGGAGGAGGCTACACCTTC. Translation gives CARSLDQGGGYTF.

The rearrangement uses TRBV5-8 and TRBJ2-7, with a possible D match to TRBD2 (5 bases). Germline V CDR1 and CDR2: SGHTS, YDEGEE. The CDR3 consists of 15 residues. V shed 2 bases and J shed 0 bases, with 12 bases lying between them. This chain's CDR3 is CASSFRGISSYEQYF. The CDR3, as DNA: TGTGCCAGCAGCTTTCGGGGAATTAGCTCCTACGAGCAGTACTTC.

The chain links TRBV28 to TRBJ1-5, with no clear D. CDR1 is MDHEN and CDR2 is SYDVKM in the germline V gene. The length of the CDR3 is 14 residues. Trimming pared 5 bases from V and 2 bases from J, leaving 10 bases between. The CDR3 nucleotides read TGTGCCAGCAGTCGGACCGGGGGCAATCAGCCCCAGCATTTT. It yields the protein CASSRTGGNQPQHF.

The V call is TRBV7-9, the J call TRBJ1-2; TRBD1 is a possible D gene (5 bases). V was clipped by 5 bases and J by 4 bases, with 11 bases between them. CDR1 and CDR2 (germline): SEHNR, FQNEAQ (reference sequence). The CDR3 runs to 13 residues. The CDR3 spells CASSQGGAYGYTF. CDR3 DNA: TGTGCCAGCAGCCAGGGTGGGGCCTATGGCTACACCTTC.

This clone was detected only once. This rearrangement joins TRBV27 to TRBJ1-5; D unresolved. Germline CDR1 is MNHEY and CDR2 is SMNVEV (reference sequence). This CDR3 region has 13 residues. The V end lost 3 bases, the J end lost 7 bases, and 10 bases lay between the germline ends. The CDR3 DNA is TGTGCCAGCAGTTTGGGCGGAGGACAGCCCCAGCATTTT. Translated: CASSLGGGQPQHF.